The 20 T cell receptor beta chains presented below share a single source sample, sequenced in a study of blood T cells in healthy people across ages. Sample-barcoded 5' priming and a J-beta primer mix drove a second PCR of about 6 to 12 cycles. TCRdb recomputed calls from the 5' RACE reads with MiXCR, one row per CDR3 protein. The sample includes just over 800,000 distinct CDR3 sequences, around 62% of them seen just once. The specimen was blood. These receptors were collected from a man younger than 40 in good health.

This sequence joins TRBV29-1 and TRBJ2-1; TRBD2 matches at 7 bases. This CDR3 has 14 amino acids. Losses at the gene ends were 4 bases for V and 8 bases for J; bases not matched to a gene: 11. In germline, CDR1 is SQVTM, CDR2 ANQGSEA. The CDR3 sequence: CSVVGRAGTYEQFF. CDR3 nucleotides: TGCAGCGTTGTGGGACGAGCGGGAACCTATGAGCAGTTCTTC.

The chain uses TRBV7-3 and TRBJ2-7, with D uncertain. Germline CDR1 and CDR2: SGHTA and FQGTGA. Between the trimmed V and J ends, which lost 5 bases and 0 bases, there was a span of 5 bases. The CDR3 has 12 amino acids. The CDR3 DNA is TGTGCCAGCAGCCGCCTCTCCTACGAGCAGTACTTC. The encoded protein is CASSRLSYEQYF.

The CDR3 bases are TGTGCCAGCAGCCAGGGGTCGATCTACGAGCAGTACTTC. It translates to CASSQGSIYEQYF. The rearrangement joins TRBV14 to TRBJ2-5; the D is unclear. The J call may be mistaken, given a closer DNA end match to TRBJ2-7. Germline V gene lookup returns CDR1 SGHDN and CDR2 FVKESK. The CDR3 sequence is 13 residues long.

The rearrangement links TRBV5-1 to TRBJ2-1; D not certain. The DNA end is more similar to TRBJ2-7, so the J call may be wrong. The germline V gene has CDR1 SGHRS and CDR2 YFSETQ. The CDR3 has 16 residues. CDR3 DNA sequence: TGCGCCAGCAGCTTGCAGATCACGAGCTCCTACAATGAGCAGTACTTC. Translation gives CASSLQITSSYNEQYF.

The chain carries TRBV12-3 or TRBV12-4 and TRBJ1-4; maybe TRBD1 (6 bases). The CDR3 has 16 amino acids. Deletions cut 3 bases from V and 1 base from J, with 12 bases between. CDR3: CASSFRGAGTNEKLFF. The CDR3 coding sequence is TGTGCCAGCAGTTTTCGGGGGGCGGGAACTAATGAAAAACTGTTTTTT.

The J gene is TRBJ1-3, the V gene TRBV4-3; TRBD1 might be the D (5 bases). Germline V lookup: CDR1 LGHNA, CDR2 YSLEER. This CDR3 has 15 amino acids. With 4 bases removed from V and 1 base from J, the gap between germline ends came to 11 bases. CDR3 protein: CASSRGPGSGNTIYF. CDR3 DNA sequence: TGCGCCAGCAGCCGGGGCCCGGGATCTGGAAACACCATATATTTT.

This chain uses TRBV6-1 with TRBJ2-3, with 11 bases identical to TRBD2. CDR3 length: 16 residues. The germline gives CDR1 MNHNS, CDR2 SASEGT. With V trimmed by 0 bases and J by 4 bases, 3 bases remained unmatched. In DNA, the CDR3 is TGTGCCAGCAGTGAAGCGTTAGCGGGGGGGTCAGATACGCAGTATTTT. This gives the protein CASSEALAGGSDTQYF.

The sample holds a few counts of this clonotype. The rearrangement joins TRBV10-3 to TRBJ2-1; D is tentatively TRBD1 or TRBD2 (6 bases each). Per germline, CDR1 ENHRY and CDR2 SYGVKD. Trimming took 7 bases from V and 9 from J, leaving 19 bases between them. This CDR3 spans 14 amino acids. The CDR3 is CAIKRGLGGGEQFF. The CDR3 DNA follows: TGTGCCATCAAACGGGGGCTGGGTGGGGGTGAGCAGTTCTTC.

The rearrangement links TRBV29-1 to TRBJ2-2; D may be TRBD1 (6 bases). The CDR3 totals 14 residues. Trimming removed 3 bases at V and 0 bases at J, with 8 bases between. The germline gives CDR1 SQVTM, CDR2 ANQGSEA. The DNA of the CDR3 is TGCAGCGTTGAGGGACACTCGAACACCGGGGAGCTGTTTTTT. Amino acid sequence: CSVEGHSNTGELFF.

The chain uses TRBV6-1 and TRBJ2-5, with 7 bases matching TRBD1. This CDR3 has 12 residues. The germline V gene has CDR1 MNHNS and CDR2 SASEGT. V gave up 6 bases and J gave up 2 bases; unmatched junction bases: 0. The CDR3 sequence is CASRDRQETQYF. CDR3 bases: TGTGCCAGCAGGGACAGGCAAGAGACCCAGTACTTC.

This chain links TRBV3-1 with TRBJ2-7; a possible D gene is TRBD2 (6 bases). Trimming shortened V by 4 bases and J by 2 bases, and 18 bases separated the two germline ends. The length of the CDR3 is 16 residues. Germline V gene lookup returns CDR1 LGHDT and CDR2 YNNKEL (reference sequence). DNA for the CDR3: TGTGCCAGCAGCCCTAACTCCGGGGGAGTCACCTACGAGCAGTACTTC. As protein: CASSPNSGGVTYEQYF.

In its sample, this clonotype was seen a few times. The rearrangement joins TRBV6-5 to TRBJ2-1; 10 nucleotides match TRBD2. After removal of 0 bases from V and 7 bases from J, the junction contained 3 bases not matched to a gene. This CDR3 is built from 15 residues. Germline values: CDR1 MNHEY, CDR2 SVGAGI. Here the CDR3 DNA reads TGTGCCAGCAGTTACTCCGGGACTAGCGCTAATGAGCAGTTCTTC. It encodes CASSYSGTSANEQFF.

This clonotype was picked up many times. The CDR3 here is CSARDSRDYEQYF. CDR3 coding DNA: TGCAGTGCTAGGGACTCGAGGGACTACGAGCAGTACTTC. The rearrangement links TRBV20-1 to TRBJ2-7; TRBD2 is a possible D gene (5 bases). The V and J ends lost 3 bases and 3 bases respectively, with 12 bases between them. The CDR3 extends over 13 amino acids. Germline CDR1 is DFQATT and CDR2 is SNEGSKA (reference sequence).

This clonotype was picked up a small number of times. The rearrangement uses TRBV4-3 and TRBJ2-1, with D tentatively TRBD2 (6 bases). Germline V lookup: CDR1 LGHNA, CDR2 YSLEER. Trimming removed 5 bases from V and 8 bases from J, with 19 bases in between. The CDR3 extends over 15 amino acids. This chain's CDR3 is CASSVRTGAEDEQFF. In nucleotides, the CDR3 is TGCGCCAGCAGCGTACGGACGGGAGCTGAGGATGAGCAGTTCTTC.

The chain links TRBV7-3 to TRBJ2-3; TRBD2 matches 8 bases. This CDR3 has 16 residues. Germline lookup yields CDR1 SGHTA and CDR2 FQGTGA. With 5 bases clipped from V and 2 bases from J, the junction kept 9 bases outside the gene matches. This CDR3 is CASSPSGGLLTDTQYF. DNA for the CDR3: TGTGCCAGCAGCCCCAGCGGGGGCCTCCTCACAGATACGCAGTATTTT.

This rearrangement joins TRBV7-8 to TRBJ2-3, with D tentatively TRBD2 (5 bases). The CDR3 runs 17 residues. Germline CDR1 is SGHVS and CDR2 is FQNEAQ. Trimming removed 1 base at V and 0 bases at J, with 14 bases between. CDR3 sequence: CASSLERPLVSTDTQYF. The CDR3 DNA is TGTGCCAGCAGCTTAGAAAGGCCACTAGTAAGCACAGATACGCAGTATTTT.

This clonotype was detected a few times. V gene TRBV7-8 combines with J gene TRBJ2-1; D gene ambiguous. The CDR3 spans 14 residues. V dropped 5 bases and J dropped 6 bases, with 14 bases sitting between them. Germline V lookup: CDR1 SGHVS, CDR2 FQNEAQ. The CDR3 coding sequence is TGTGCCAGCAGCCTCATTACGGTCAGCAATGAGCAGTTCTTC. It is translated as CASSLITVSNEQFF.

The chain has TRBV12-3 or TRBV12-4 and TRBJ1-6; unclear D gene. The V end was cut by 5 bases, the J end by 2 bases, with 10 bases between. CDR3 length: 15 amino acids. CDR3 sequence reads: CASSPPGTYNSPLHF. The CDR3 DNA follows: TGTGCCAGCAGTCCTCCGGGCACCTATAATTCACCCCTCCACTTT.

This clonotype was detected a few times. The chain couples TRBV5-1 to TRBJ1-4; 12 bases fit TRBD1. This CDR3 region has 15 residues. The germline CDR1 and CDR2 sequences are SGHRS and YFSETQ. The junction had 4 bases not matched to a gene; V was cut back by 4 bases and J by 6 bases. Here the CDR3 DNA reads TGCGCCAGCAGCGGGACAGGGGGCGAGGATGAAAAACTGTTTTTT. It codes for CASSGTGGEDEKLFF.

This clonotype was seen a few times. This chain uses TRBV20-1 with TRBJ2-3; 13 positions match TRBD2. Per germline, CDR1 DFQATT and CDR2 SNEGSKA (reference sequence). This CDR3 comprises 14 residues. J gave up 5 bases and V 6 bases, and 5 bases lay outside the gene matches. CDR3 nucleotide sequence: TGCAGTGCAGTACTAGCGGGGGGGATAGATACGCAGTATTTT. Translated, it gives CSAVLAGGIDTQYF.